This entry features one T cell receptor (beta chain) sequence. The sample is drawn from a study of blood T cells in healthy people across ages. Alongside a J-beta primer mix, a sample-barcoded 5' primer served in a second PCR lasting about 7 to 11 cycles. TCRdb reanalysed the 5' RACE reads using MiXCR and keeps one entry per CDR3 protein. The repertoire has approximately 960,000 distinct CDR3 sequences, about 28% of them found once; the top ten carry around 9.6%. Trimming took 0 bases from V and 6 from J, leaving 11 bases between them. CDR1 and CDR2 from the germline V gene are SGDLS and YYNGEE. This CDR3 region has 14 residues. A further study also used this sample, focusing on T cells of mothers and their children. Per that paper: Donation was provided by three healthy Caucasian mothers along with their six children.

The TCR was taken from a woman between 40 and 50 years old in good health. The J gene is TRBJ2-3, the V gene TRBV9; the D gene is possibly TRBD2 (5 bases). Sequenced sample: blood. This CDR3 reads CASSVGTTGDTQYF. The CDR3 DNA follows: TGTGCCAGCAGCGTAGGCACAACGGGGGATACGCAGTATTTT.